The 22 T cell receptor beta chains below come from one sample, sequenced in a study of blood T cells in healthy people across ages. Then a second PCR, running roughly 7 to 12 cycles, was carried out with a sample-barcoded 5' primer and a J-beta primer mix. TCRdb called the 5' RACE reads again in MiXCR, with one record for every CDR3 protein. The table shows 1.5 million to 2 million distinct CDR3 sequences, with 28% occurring only once. Sequencing was done on a sample of blood. These receptors were taken from a woman aged 30 to 39 in good health.

This clonotype was observed a handful of times. The CDR3 is CASSVDGQGGNTIYF. CDR3 DNA sequence: TGTGCCAGCAGCGTCGACGGTCAGGGGGGAAACACCATATATTTT. The V call is TRBV9, the J call TRBJ1-3; D is possibly TRBD1 (6 bases). The germline V and J ends were trimmed by 2 bases and 4 bases, with 13 bases remaining between them. CDR3 length: 15 amino acids. Germline V gene lookup returns CDR1 SGDLS and CDR2 YYNGEE.

With regard to this clonotype: One end of the junction is discordant with germline, which a read error may explain. V is TRBV5-1 and J is TRBJ2-7; D perhaps matches TRBD2 (5 bases). This CDR3 comprises 13 residues. CDR1 is SGHRS and CDR2 is YFSETQ in the germline V gene. CDR3 coding DNA: TGCGCCGGCAGCTTGGAGGTCAGCTACGAGCAGTACTTC. It translates to CAGSLEVSYEQYF.

CDR3 region: CASSPWASQNEQFF. CDR3 sequence (DNA): TGTGCCAGCAGTCCTTGGGCCAGCCAGAATGAGCAGTTCTTC. The chain carries TRBV6-6 and TRBJ2-1; D is unresolved. Between the trimmed V and J ends, which lost 5 bases and 7 bases, there was a span of 15 bases. Germline CDR1 MNHNY, CDR2 SVGAGI (reference sequence). This CDR3 region has 14 residues.

This clonotype was detected only once. The J gene is TRBJ1-2, the V gene TRBV20-1; 9 bases map to TRBD1. J was trimmed by 4 bases and V by 7 bases; bases with no gene match: 7. This CDR3 spans 13 amino acids. Germline V gene data show CDR1 as DFQATT and CDR2 as SNEGSKA (reference sequence). CDR3 sequence (DNA): TGCAGTGTTCAAAGACAGGGGGTCTATGGCTACACCTTC. Amino acids: CSVQRQGVYGYTF.

This clonotype was seen more than once but under ten times. This rearrangement joins TRBV10-3 to TRBJ2-2; D is possibly TRBD1 or TRBD2 (5 bases each). CDR1 ENHRY and CDR2 SYGVKD come from the germline V gene. The CDR3 is 16 amino acids. Trimming took 0 bases from V and 0 from J, leaving 8 bases between them. The CDR3 loop is CAISESPGPNTGELFF. The CDR3 DNA reads TGTGCCATCAGTGAGTCTCCGGGACCGAACACCGGGGAGCTGTTTTTT.

This clonotype was counted at least ten times. V gene TRBV5-1 combines with J gene TRBJ2-7, with 9 bases aligning to TRBD1. Trimming cost V 0 bases and J 2 bases; bases outside gene matches: 3. The CDR3 length is 15 residues. CDR1 and CDR2 (germline): SGHRS, YFSETQ. The CDR3 spells CASSLGGQGAYEQYF. The CDR3 coding sequence is TGCGCCAGCAGCTTGGGGGGACAGGGAGCCTACGAGCAGTACTTC.

This clonotype appeared a few times. This chain joins TRBV7-2 and TRBJ2-5, with TRBD2 identical over 8 bases. Germline V lookup: CDR1 SGHTA, CDR2 FQGNSA. The CDR3 runs 17 residues. V gave up 1 base and J gave up 0 bases; unmatched junction bases: 7. The CDR3 here is CASSLGLAGFYQETQYF. As DNA, the CDR3 is TGTGCCAGCAGCTTAGGGCTAGCGGGCTTCTACCAAGAGACCCAGTACTTC.

This clonotype has a count of ten or more. The rearrangement uses TRBV28 and TRBJ2-4, with 9 bases aligning to TRBD2. The CDR3 is 16 residues long. Unmatched junction bases numbered 5, after V lost 5 bases and J lost 0 bases. Germline V gene sequence: CDR1 MDHEN, CDR2 SYDVKM. The CDR3 DNA sequence: TGTGCCAGCAGTAGACTAGCGGAACTAGCCAAAAACATTCAGTACTTC. Encoded protein: CASSRLAELAKNIQYF.

This clonotype has a handful of counts. This chain links TRBV20-1 with TRBJ2-5; D possibly uses TRBD1 or TRBD2 (5 bases each). The J call may be mistaken, given a closer DNA end match to TRBJ2-7. CDR1 DFQATT and CDR2 SNEGSKA come from the germline V gene (reference sequence). This CDR3 is built from 13 residues. The CDR3: CSASSGDLAEQYF. CDR3 sequence (DNA): TGCAGTGCTAGTTCCGGGGACCTCGCCGAGCAGTACTTC.

The table lists this clonotype with many counts. The chain links TRBV5-1 to TRBJ1-6, with D unclear. V shed 0 bases and J shed 6 bases, with 7 bases lying between them. The germline gives CDR1 SGHRS, CDR2 YFSETQ. CDR3 length: 14 residues. The CDR3 region has the DNA TGCGCCAGCAGCTTGGAGGCGGCTAATTCACCCCTCCACTTT. Its protein product is CASSLEAANSPLHF.

The J gene is TRBJ2-7, the V gene TRBV20-1, with 11 bases aligning to TRBD2. V was pared by 0 bases and J by 7 bases, with 8 bases of the junction left unmatched. The CDR3 spans 15 residues. The V gene's germline CDR1 is DFQATT and CDR2 SNEGSKA (reference sequence). The CDR3 sequence: CSARDASGRWNEQYF. CDR3 DNA: TGCAGTGCTAGAGATGCTAGCGGGAGGTGGAATGAGCAGTACTTC.

This chain joins TRBV14 and TRBJ2-1; 7 bases align to TRBD1. Germline CDR1 reads SGHDN; CDR2 reads FVKESK. V dropped 5 bases and J dropped 0; count of bases not matched to a gene: 19. The CDR3 runs to 20 residues. CDR3 coding DNA: TGTGCCAGCAGCTTCACCGGGACAGTTCATCTCTTTTCCTCCTACAATGAGCAGTTCTTC. It yields the protein CASSFTGTVHLFSSYNEQFF.

The genes are TRBV7-2 and TRBJ1-4, with D perhaps matching TRBD1 (5 bases). Germline V lookup: CDR1 SGHTA, CDR2 FQGNSA. The CDR3 length is 15 residues. V shed 3 bases and J shed 0 bases, with 8 bases lying between them. As DNA, the CDR3 is TGTGCCAGCAGCTTGGAGACAGCAACTAATGAAAAACTGTTTTTT. Translated: CASSLETATNEKLFF.

This clonotype appeared many times. The V call is TRBV2, the J call TRBJ1-2; the D is unclear. The V gene's germline CDR1 is SNHLY and CDR2 FYNNEI. Between the trimmed V and J ends, which lost 8 bases and 7 bases, there was a span of 20 bases. This CDR3 contains 14 residues. As DNA, the CDR3 is TGTGCCAGCCTGATGCACGGCGGGGTTGGTGGCTACACCTTC. Its translation is CASLMHGGVGGYTF.

Turning to this clonotype: Since a much larger clone is just one base distant, this may be a read error. The chain links TRBV11-2 to TRBJ2-7; D remains ambiguous. Trimming cost V 0 bases and J 4 bases, with 10 bases left between them. CDR3 length: 14 residues. The V gene's germline CDR1 is SGHAT and CDR2 FQNNGV. As DNA, the CDR3 is TGTGCCAGCAGCTTAGATCCGTGGCAATACGAGCAGTACTTC. Translation gives CASSLDPWQYEQYF.

This clonotype was seen a handful of times. The CDR3 loop reads CASSFNSQKLFF. CDR3 bases: TGTGCCAGCAGCTTCAACAGTCAAAAACTGTTTTTT. This sequence joins TRBV7-2 and TRBJ1-4; D uncertain. The germline V gene encodes CDR1 SGHTA and CDR2 FQGNSA. V was clipped by 3 bases and J by 9 bases, with 8 bases between them. The CDR3 consists of 12 residues.

This clonotype was detected only a few times. The V gene is TRBV24-1, the J gene TRBJ1-6; D remains ambiguous. With 9 bases removed from V and 12 bases from J, the gap between germline ends came to 26 bases. Germline values: CDR1 KGHDR, CDR2 SFDVKD. This CDR3 is 16 amino acids long. The CDR3 DNA reads as TGTGCCACCTGGCTTGGGATGTGGAGGGCCGATTTACCCCTCCACTTT. Its protein is CATWLGMWRADLPLHF.

This clonotype was seen a few times. The CDR3 bases are TGTGCCAGCAGTTTAGGAGTCCGGGGGGACACTGAAGCTTTCTTT. This translates into CASSLGVRGDTEAFF. The chain couples TRBV12-3 or TRBV12-4 to TRBJ1-1; D is possibly TRBD1 (5 bases). CDR3 length: 15 residues. V was cut by 1 base and J by 3 bases, with 12 bases left in between.

The genes are TRBV11-2 and TRBJ2-1; 11 nucleotides line up with TRBD2. The CDR3 is made up of 16 amino acids. From germline, CDR1 is SGHAT and CDR2 FQNNGV. V shed 0 bases and J 9 bases; nucleotides not matched to a gene: 7. DNA for the CDR3: TGTGCCAGCAGCTTAGATTCGCTAGCGGGGGGCCGTGAGCAGTTCTTC. Its protein product is CASSLDSLAGGREQFF.

This clonotype was recorded at least ten times. This chain joins TRBV5-1 and TRBJ2-1; D uncertain. The V and J ends lost 5 bases and 4 bases respectively, with 13 bases between them. Germline-derived CDR1 and CDR2 are SGHRS and YFSETQ. CDR3 length: 14 amino acids. The CDR3 protein is CASRQPDLYNEQFF. CDR3 DNA sequence: TGCGCCAGCAGACAACCCGACCTATACAATGAGCAGTTCTTC.

The genes are TRBV18 and TRBJ1-5; no clear D gene. Germline CDR1 and CDR2: KGHSH and LQKENI. The V end was cut by 6 bases, the J end by 5 bases, with 14 bases between. The CDR3 spans 14 residues. As DNA, the CDR3 is TGTGCCAGCTCCGTCAGTACGGGAGATCAGCCCCAGCATTTT. This translates into CASSVSTGDQPQHF.

The chain combines TRBV27 with TRBJ2-3; 14 nucleotides agree with TRBD2. Trimming removed 1 base from V and 2 bases from J; junction bases left unmatched: 2. The germline V gene has CDR1 MNHEY and CDR2 SMNVEV (reference sequence). The CDR3 totals 17 residues. CDR3 sequence reads: CASSLWGLAGVTDTQYF. The CDR3 nucleotides read TGTGCCAGCAGTTTATGGGGACTAGCGGGAGTCACAGATACGCAGTATTTT.